This T cell receptor beta chain was recorded in a study of shared clonotypes between healthy human individuals. Study findings and constraints: A generally larger estimated richness was seen in naive subsets than in memory subsets.

Libraries were prepared by immunoSEQ multiplex PCR; TCRdb keeps only in-frame clonotypes and omits some of them. The data contain about 980,000 clones, approximately 76% of them seen just once; the ten biggest clones take up roughly 1.5%. Donors were healthy HIV-negative adults without recently reported acute infections or vaccinations. All donors were Caucasian adults living in Nashville, Tennessee. With 0 bases removed from V and 2 bases from J, the gap between germline ends came to 8 bases. The germline gives CDR1 SGHDN, CDR2 FVKESK. The CDR3 sequence is 15 residues long. To note about this clone: Its target is unknown.

The sequence came from a man aged 18-30 years in good health. The sequencing sample was made of memory CD4+ T cells sorted from blood. The sample's subset: CD45RA-negative fraction. The chain employs TRBV14 and TRBJ1-3; no clear D gene. CDR3 in DNA: TGTGCCAGCAGCCAAGAGAATGGCCCTGGAAACACCATATATTTT. Amino acids: CASSQENGPGNTIYF.